This T cell receptor beta chain originates from a study of cytomegalovirus exposure and HLA in healthy donors listed by TCRdb under 2017. With respect to the entire study: In an earlier analysis of several hundred of the donors, about 260 Gb of sequence data and approximately 120 million unique TCR beta sequences from 180 million or so T cells were reported. An early release covering roughly 600 HLA-typed donors comprised approximately 290 gigabases of sequencing data and approximately 80 million unique TCR sequences. The genetic ancestry cluster associated with self-reported Caucasian donors included 80% to 90% of the 398 genotyped donors. The study was designed to test whether signatures of past pathogen exposure could be identified by cataloging public T cell receptors. Using immunosequencing, the study profiled T cell repertoires from fewer than 850 subjects and related those repertoires to cytomegalovirus serostatus. A separate validation cohort of about 110 different subjects was used in addition to the 666-subject first cohort. The study combined high-throughput TCR immunosequencing, statistical association of individual TCRs with disease status, and machine learning to predict cytomegalovirus infection status. A later analysis re-examined previously published TCR beta repertoires from more than 600 donors and added high-resolution HLA genotyping to investigate patterns of TCR occurrence. In the later analysis, no new phenotypic data were used to find candidate immune exposures; instead, reliance was placed on TCR beta sequences and their occurrence across donors. An earlier analysis of several hundred of the donors used high-throughput TCR beta sequencing to judge whether each TCR beta V gene segment behaved as functional or pseudogenic. Donor age, sex, ethnicity and CMV serostatus were collected together with the repertoire data. Genome-wide SNP genotypes for about three fifths of the roughly 670 donors were used in a later genetic analysis, which treated that subset as a discovery cohort. Every repertoire in the discovery cohort had been generated on one and the same sequencing platform. HLA typing included class I and class II loci at four-digit resolution. Typing coverage differed by locus: A, B, C, DRB1 and DQB1 were typed in about 620-640 donors, DQA1 in about 500, DPA1 in over 600, and DPB1 in just under 490. Roughly 5 DR-DQ haplotypes were handled as single units for association and clustering, since linkage in the cohort was strong. Among 350 to 400 genotyped donors of the cohort, an average of about 240,000 unique TCR beta nucleotide sequences were sequenced per donor, roughly a sixth of them non-productive.

Concerning this clone: Its recognized antigen is unknown.

General study outcomes and caveats: In a later analysis, several top co-occurrence clusters were reported to appear linked to parvovirus B19, influenza, CMV and Epstein-Barr virus. The study gave a list of under 200 TCR beta chains associated with cytomegalovirus. The sequencing pipeline was judged likely to have produced a cluster of highly shared sequence variants as a technical artifact. In a later analysis, HLA-associated TCR beta chains were found to be more clonally expanded and to have lower generation probabilities than equally common non-associated chains. Strong co-occurrence of HLA alleles, especially DR and DQ, made assigning TCR associations to individual alleles difficult. A later analysis found that TCR association rates varied across HLA loci, with DRB1 alleles showing the most associated TCRs and HLA-C alleles the fewest. In a later genetic analysis, fewer N-insertions in productive TCRs were reported among donors in an Asian-associated ancestry cluster than the roughly 700-donor mean. Approximately 16 rarely observed V segments, including chromosome 9 orphons, were excluded from the earlier analysis of 550 to 700 of the donors because counts were too low. For the cohort, immune exposure information was limited to CMV serostatus. Linkage disequilibrium might explain the correlated functional status among segregating V segments, but an unknown experimental factor could not be excluded. In vitro tests confirmed that a few of the cytomegalovirus-associated TCR beta chains recognize cytomegalovirus antigens. In an earlier analysis of approximately 590 of the donors, most TCR beta V segments appeared in productive rearrangements about 87% or about 30% of the time, broadly matching IMGT annotations. The cohort was sequenced for TCR beta chains only, and without alpha or paired-chain data the features that could be detected were limited. In a later analysis, some 17,000 TCR beta sequences were associated with specific HLA alleles at a false discovery rate of 0.05. Roughly uniform sequencing depth across donors was assumed in presence/absence analyses, although this assumption may not hold. V-gene and J-gene trimming of TCR beta chains was associated with a missense DCLRE1C variant in a later genetic analysis, and the association was replicated in an independent cohort. Some IMGT-functional V segments, including TRBV6-2 and TRBV6-3, could not be told apart with the 87-base-pair reads, so those segments were excluded. A further reported finding was that TCR beta sequences accurately predicted the HLA-A and HLA-B alleles for most subjects in the first cohort. The classifier was reported to diagnose cytomegalovirus status with high specificity and sensitivity in both the original and validation cohorts. Because some donors lacked HLA typing at each locus, the association tests relied only on the typed subset. While some public TCRs were present in many individuals, most TCR sequences turned up only very rarely across donors. According to the authors, the approach could potentially be generalized to other disease states and immunological phenotypes. In a later analysis, most CMV-associated TCR beta chains were found to appear HLA-restricted, with HLA associations seemingly driven largely by CMV exposure.

The library was prepared using the immunoSEQ multiplex PCR assay. A mixture of 60 forward primers for TCR Vbeta segments and 13 reverse primers for TCR Jbeta segments was used in the multiplex PCR. A multiplex PCR assay on genomic DNA amplified the CDR3 region of rearranged TCR beta genes. On the Illumina HiSeq System, the amplified TCR beta libraries were sequenced as 87-base-pair reads. On the study's bioinformatics: A later analysis counted tens of millions of unique TCR beta chains across the 600 to 850 repertoires, and roughly 9.9 million of these chains were shared by at least two donors. Raw reads were error-corrected and collapsed into unique sequences by a nearest-neighbor algorithm in which closely related sequences were merged to remove PCR and sequencing errors. V, D and J gene segments were assigned by aligning CDR3 sequences to IMGT reference sequences. Each retained sequence needed at least a six-nucleotide match to both a V gene segment and a J gene segment. Rearrangements were classified as productive when the CDR3 lacked stop codons and remained in frame with V and J, and all other rearrangements were classified as non-productive. CDR3 was defined according to IMGT convention as the region running from the second conserved V-encoded cysteine to the conserved J-encoded phenylalanine. In an earlier analysis of roughly 580 of the donors, sequences lacking an unambiguous match to a single V gene segment were excluded. In an earlier analysis of 500 to 750 of the donors, V segments were called functional above 56.7% productive rearrangements and were called segregating when the between-donor standard deviation exceeded 5%. A statistical classification framework was built for diagnosing cytomegalovirus status from the catalog of TCR beta chain sequences. V and J gene assignment, in a later analysis, came from comparing TCR nucleotide sequences with IMGT/GENE-DB human TR gene sequences. A later analysis assigned CDR3 sequences and most-parsimonious VDJ recombination scenarios with the TCRdist pipeline. In a later analysis, each TCR beta chain was defined by its CDR3 amino acid sequence together with its V-gene family, and reads without a unique V-gene family were excluded. In a later analysis, 450 to 600 highly shared, low-generation-probability nucleotide sequences were removed to address suspected cross-contamination and a sequencing artifact. In a later analysis, a clonal expansion index for each public chain was calculated from normalized within-repertoire ranks of inferred template counts. Generation probabilities in a later analysis came from a VDJ recombination model fitted to out-of-frame rearrangements, and those results were checked against IGoR. Hypergeometric tests were used in a later analysis to score TCR-TCR, TCR-HLA and TCR-CMV co-occurrence, with a repertoire-size bias correction applied to the TCR pairs. A later analysis estimated false discovery rates by permuting HLA or CMV assignments 20 times. In a later analysis, co-occurring TCRs were grouped with DBSCAN, and TCRdist sequence similarity was added when clustering was performed within HLA-allele-positive subsets. Repertoires with fewer than 30,000 or more than 120,000 public chains, plus five repertoires with anomalous nucleotide sharing, were excluded from co-occurrence clustering. The table was pulled from immuneACCESS by TCRdb, which kept in-frame rearrangements only. Such tables lose some clones; where checked, under half of the loss comes from unresolved V genes, and the rest has no known cause. V and J calls and clone size are as listed in that table; D and trimming were resolved from the DNA. The sample table includes about 110,000 clones. Jointly, the top ten make up approximately 0.6% of the sample.

The cohort was made up of about 670 healthy bone marrow donors. At the time of sampling, every cohort member was nominally healthy, though immune exposures that went unrecorded were likely present. The donor was CMV seronegative and belonged to the group of over 350 seronegative cohort members. A peripheral blood sample was provided by each donor, and peripheral blood mononuclear cells were used for TCR beta sequencing. Genomic DNA was extracted from the blood cell samples with the Qiagen DNeasy Blood Extraction Kit. The germline V end is reduced by 0 bases and the J end by 3 bases; junction bases left unmatched: 11. Counted from cysteine to phenylalanine, this CDR3 has 17 amino acids. This entry keeps only the CDR3 DNA: 51 bases, framed from base 1. Sequences SGHRS (CDR1) and YFSETQ (CDR2) are obtained from the germline V gene.

The chain is assembled from TRBV5-1 and TRBJ1-1; 7 bases in the junction line up with TRBD1. This receptor was identified in a man aged 50 or older in good health and CMV-seronegative. Sequenced input: PBMCs. Read as DNA, the sequence is TGCGCCAGCAGCTTGGGGCCCACACAGGGGTTACACACTGAAGCTTTCTTT. It specifies CASSLGPTQGLHTEAFF.